The 17 T cell receptor beta chains below all came from one sample that was sequenced in a study of T-cell memory formation after mild COVID-19. Each CDR3 protein is one row after TCRdb ran MiXCR on the 5' RACE reads. The table has 300,000 to 350,000 distinct CDR3 sequences, just under 20% seen once. The specimen sequenced was PBMCs or a T cell subset sorted from them (not recorded which). These receptors all come from a young man who had mild COVID-19 (a few samples of this study predate the infection). Cell type and time point are not known.

This clonotype was counted between two and nine times. This sequence joins TRBV12-3 or TRBV12-4 and TRBJ2-1; D unresolved. The CDR3 runs 11 residues. Trimming took 2 bases from V and 10 from J, leaving 6 bases between them. CDR3 region: CASSLTGEQFF. In DNA, the CDR3 is TGTGCCAGCAGTTTAACTGGCGAGCAGTTCTTC.

The chain couples TRBV9 to TRBJ2-7; the match to TRBD1 covers 10 bases. The V gene end was trimmed by 4 bases and the J gene end by 2 bases; junction bases not matched to a gene: 3. Germline V lookup: CDR1 SGDLS, CDR2 YYNGEE. This CDR3 has 14 residues. In nucleotides, the CDR3 is TGTGCCAGCAGCACCGGACAGGGGGCCTACGAGCAGTACTTC. Its protein product is CASSTGQGAYEQYF. Together with reference TRBV9 and TRBJ2-7, the CDR3 gives the full variable domain: DSGVTQTPKHLITATGQRVTLRCSPRSGDLSVYWYQQSLDQGLQFLIQYYNGEERAKGNILERFSAQQFPDLHSELNLSSLELGDSALYFCASSTGQGAYEQYFGPGTRLTVT.

The genes are TRBV24-1 and TRBJ2-2; D possibly corresponds to TRBD2 (5 bases). The CDR3 extends over 13 amino acids. The germline V gene encodes CDR1 KGHDR and CDR2 SFDVKD. The ends were cut back, 7 bases at V and 2 bases at J, with 7 bases in the middle. CDR3 amino acids: CATRLGNTGELFF. Here the CDR3 DNA reads TGTGCCACCAGACTAGGAAACACCGGGGAGCTGTTTTTT.

CDR3 sequence reads: CASSQSGGPGEQFF. The CDR3 DNA is TGCGCCAGCAGCCAAAGCGGGGGGCCCGGTGAGCAGTTCTTC. The rearrangement links TRBV4-1 to TRBJ2-1; 9 positions match TRBD2. The trim removed 2 bases at V and 9 bases at J, leaving 5 bases unmatched. The CDR3 runs 14 residues. Germline CDR1 and CDR2: MGHRA and YSYEKL.

This chain links TRBV19 with TRBJ1-1, with D possibly matching TRBD1 (6 bases). Trimming removed 6 bases at V and 3 bases at J, with 14 bases between. The CDR3 is 14 residues long. CDR1 is LNHDA, CDR2 SQIVND, per germline (reference sequence). DNA of the CDR3: TGTGCCAGTAGGACAGGAACCGCGGACACTGAAGCTTTCTTT. Its translation is CASRTGTADTEAFF.

In this sample, this clonotype turned up a few times. V usage is TRBV7-9 and J usage is TRBJ2-7; TRBD1 matches 10 bases. The germline gives CDR1 SEHNR, CDR2 FQNEAQ (reference sequence). This CDR3 comprises 14 residues. V lost 3 bases, J lost 5 bases, and 4 bases stayed unmatched. DNA of the CDR3: TGTGCCAGCAGCTTGGGGACAGGGGCTCACGAGCAGTACGTC. It specifies CASSLGTGAHEQYV.

This sequence joins TRBV9 and TRBJ2-1, with D tentatively TRBD2 (6 bases). CDR3 length equals 16 residues. The V and J ends lost 0 bases and 0 bases respectively, with 10 bases between them. From germline, CDR1 is SGDLS and CDR2 YYNGEE. The CDR3 sequence is CASSVAAGSSYNEQFF. Written as DNA, the CDR3 is TGTGCCAGCAGCGTAGCGGCGGGAAGCTCCTACAATGAGCAGTTCTTC.

The CDR3, as DNA: TGTGCCAGCAGCTTATTTGGCCAGACTAATGAAAAACTGTTTTTT. Protein: CASSLFGQTNEKLFF. V is TRBV7-2 and J is TRBJ1-4, with D unresolved. CDR1 SGHTA and CDR2 FQGNSA come from the germline V gene. The germline V and J ends were trimmed by 2 bases and 2 bases, with 9 bases remaining between them. This CDR3 comprises 15 residues. Full variable domain (rest looked up from reference TRBV7-2 and TRBJ1-4): GAGVSQSPSNKVTEKGKDVELRCDPISGHTALYWYRQSLGQGLEFLIYFQGNSAPDKSGLPSDRFSAERTGGSVSTLTIQRTQQEDSAVYLCASSLFGQTNEKLFFGSGTQLSVL.

This clonotype was detected a few times. V usage is TRBV4-3 and J usage is TRBJ2-3, with 13 bases lining up with TRBD2. This CDR3 has 17 residues. V shed 4 bases, J shed 4 bases, and the junction held 8 bases outside the gene matches. Germline V CDR1 and CDR2: LGHNA, YSLEER. This CDR3 reads CASSPLTSGGAPDTQYF. Here the CDR3 DNA reads TGCGCCAGCAGCCCCCTAACTAGCGGGGGGGCCCCAGATACGCAGTATTTT.

V usage is TRBV5-1 and J usage is TRBJ2-1, with TRBD1 identical over 10 bases. V was pared by 4 bases and J by 11 bases, with 6 bases of the junction left unmatched. The CDR3 consists of 13 residues. Looked up from germline, CDR1 is SGHRS and CDR2 is YFSETQ. Here the CDR3 reads CASSRADRGQQFF. CDR3 nucleotides: TGCGCCAGCAGCCGGGCCGACAGGGGGCAGCAGTTCTTC.

Concerning this clonotype: Relative to the germline gene, one junction end is altered; a read error may explain this. This chain joins TRBV20-1 and TRBJ2-1, with D hard to call. The CDR3 totals 15 residues. Germline V gives CDR1 DFQATT, CDR2 SNEGSKA (reference sequence). For the CDR3, the DNA is TGCAGTGCTAGTCGTTTGGGCGGATCCTACAGTGAGCAGTTCTTC. Protein: CSASRLGGSYSEQFF.

The rearrangement links TRBV6-5 to TRBJ2-2, with no clear D. The germline V gene encodes CDR1 MNHEY and CDR2 SVGAGI. CDR3 size: 12 residues. The germline V and J ends were trimmed by 7 bases and 0 bases, with 3 bases remaining between them. The CDR3 bases are TGTGCCAGCACCGCGAACACCGGGGAGCTGTTTTTT. This sequence encodes CASTANTGELFF.

This clonotype was seen only a few times. The V call is TRBV5-1, the J call TRBJ1-1, with D maybe TRBD1 (6 bases). The V and J ends lost 4 bases and 1 base respectively, with 17 bases between them. Germline CDR1 and CDR2: SGHRS and YFSETQ. CDR3 length equals 16 residues. CDR3 protein: CASSRSKGGANTEAFF. CDR3 nucleotide sequence: TGCGCCAGCAGCCGCTCCAAGGGGGGCGCGAACACTGAAGCTTTCTTT. Combining the CDR3 with reference TRBV5-1 and TRBJ1-1 gives the whole variable domain KAGVTQTPRYLIKTRGQQVTLSCSPISGHRSVSWYQQTPGQGLQFLFEYFSETQRNKGNFPGRFSGRQFSNSRSEMNVSTLELGDSALYLCASSRSKGGANTEAFFGQGTRLTVV.

This clonotype was seen more than once but under ten times. The rearrangement links TRBV12-5 to TRBJ1-5; possible D gene TRBD1, 5 bases. V dropped 6 bases and J dropped 0 bases, with 18 bases sitting between them. CDR3 length: 17 residues. Germline CDR1 LGHNT, CDR2 FRNRAP. The CDR3 spells CASGTGASHYSNQPQHF. The CDR3 DNA sequence: TGTGCTAGTGGGACCGGGGCCAGTCATTATAGCAATCAGCCCCAGCATTTT.

This clonotype was counted only a few times. The chain recombines TRBV5-1 with TRBJ1-1; D is unclear. There are 13 residues in the CDR3. Germline V lookup: CDR1 SGHRS, CDR2 YFSETQ. Trimming stripped 4 bases from V and 2 bases from J, with 9 bases between. CDR3 sequence: CASSARLNTEAFF. DNA for the CDR3: TGCGCCAGCAGCGCCCGCCTCAACACTGAAGCTTTCTTT.

Only a few counts were recorded for this clonotype. J is TRBJ1-3 and V is TRBV11-2; 8 bases are a match to TRBD1. V trimming: 4 bases; J trimming: 2 bases; junction bases outside the gene matches: 10. The CDR3 is made up of 17 amino acids. Germline lookup yields CDR1 SGHAT and CDR2 FQNNGV. As DNA, the CDR3 is TGTGCCAGCAGCTGGGGTTTCGGACAGGGAACTGGAAACACCATATATTTT. Its protein product is CASSWGFGQGTGNTIYF.

The J gene is TRBJ2-5, the V gene TRBV3-1; no clear D. Germline V CDR1 and CDR2: LGHDT, YNNKEL (reference sequence). This CDR3 comprises 15 residues. Trimming removed 1 base from V and 5 bases from J, with 14 bases in between. The CDR3, as DNA: TGTGCCAGCAGCCAAGGAGAGGTAGCCGTCGAGACCCAGTACTTC. Translated, it gives CASSQGEVAVETQYF.